This note documents a single TCR beta chain sequence. The CDR3 sequence is 14 residues long. Germline V gene data show CDR1 as SGHRS and CDR2 as YFSETQ. Trimming cost V 0 bases and J 4 bases, with 9 bases left between them. The data are from a study of cytotoxic CD8 clonotypes in ibrutinib-treated CLL. Produced via immunoSEQ multiplex PCR; TCRdb's table is partial and in-frame only. Of around 27,000 clones in the sample, 69% were seen once. This specimen was PBMCs, taken at disease progression, from a patient treated with ibrutinib. The chain recombines TRBV5-1 with TRBJ2-3; the D is unclear. This receptor was taken from a human donor with chronic lymphocytic leukemia. As DNA, the CDR3 is TGCGCCAGCAGCTTGGCCGGTCCGTCAGATACGCAGTATTTT. Protein sequence: CASSLAGPSDTQYF.